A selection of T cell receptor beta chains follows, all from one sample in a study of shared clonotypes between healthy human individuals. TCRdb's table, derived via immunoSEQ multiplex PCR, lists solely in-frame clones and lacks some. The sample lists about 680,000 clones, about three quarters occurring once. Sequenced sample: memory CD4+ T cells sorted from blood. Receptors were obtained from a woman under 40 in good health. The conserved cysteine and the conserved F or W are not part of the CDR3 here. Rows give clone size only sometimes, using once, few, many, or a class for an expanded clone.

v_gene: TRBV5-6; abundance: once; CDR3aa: ASSWTSGFYNEQF
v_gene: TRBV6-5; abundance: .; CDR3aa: ASSYSTVVGYT
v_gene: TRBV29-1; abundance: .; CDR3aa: SETQGAGETQY
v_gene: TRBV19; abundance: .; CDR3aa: ASSIDATVTNYGYT
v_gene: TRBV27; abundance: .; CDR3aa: ASPILRGTQSSYNEQF
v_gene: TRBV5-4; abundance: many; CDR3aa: ASSPLRGLGTDTQY
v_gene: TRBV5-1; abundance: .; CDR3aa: ASSLAWANSYGYT
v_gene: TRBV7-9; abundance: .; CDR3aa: ASGVGVGNEKLF
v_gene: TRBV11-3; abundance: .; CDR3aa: ASSRGTSGNHEQF
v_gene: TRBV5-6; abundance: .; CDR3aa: ASSLAWGTGTYEQY
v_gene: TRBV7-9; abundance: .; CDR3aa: ASSMLAGDPF
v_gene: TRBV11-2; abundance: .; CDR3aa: ASSPQRDVEQY
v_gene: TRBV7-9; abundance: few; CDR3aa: ASSLAGAGGGEQF
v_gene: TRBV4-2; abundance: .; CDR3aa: ASSQDPETAYSGANVLT
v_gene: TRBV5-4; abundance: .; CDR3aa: ASSFESGLTEAF
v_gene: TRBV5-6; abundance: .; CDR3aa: ASSQPGQGPETQY
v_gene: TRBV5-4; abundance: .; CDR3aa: ASSTTWSYGYT
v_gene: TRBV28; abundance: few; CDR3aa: ASRPPGANVLT
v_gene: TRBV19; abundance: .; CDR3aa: ASSIQGAPGEQY
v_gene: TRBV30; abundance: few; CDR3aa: AWSPPGGRSYNEQF
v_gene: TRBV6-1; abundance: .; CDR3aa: ATQVQPQH
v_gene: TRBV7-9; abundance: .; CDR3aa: ASSFNPGALSPEAF
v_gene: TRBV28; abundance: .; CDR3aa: ASSGGPGGKLF
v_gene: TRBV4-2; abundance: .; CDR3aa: ASSQESYGSSYEQY
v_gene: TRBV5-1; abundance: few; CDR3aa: ASRIGAGENEQF
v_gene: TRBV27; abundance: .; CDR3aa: ASSPLPRLADTQY
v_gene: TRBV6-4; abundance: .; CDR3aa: ASSEWGGY
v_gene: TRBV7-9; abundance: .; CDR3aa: ASSSGLAGGPKDEQF
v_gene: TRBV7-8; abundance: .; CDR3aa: AIGPGQGVQY
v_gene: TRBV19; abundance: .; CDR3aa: ASSTINRGGQPQH
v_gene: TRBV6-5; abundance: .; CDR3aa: ASSRLGTGDNEQF
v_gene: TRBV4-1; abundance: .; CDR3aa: ASSQGLLGTEAF
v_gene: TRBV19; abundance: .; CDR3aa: ASREGTATGNTIY
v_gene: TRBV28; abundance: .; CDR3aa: ASSPSRGGNTEAF
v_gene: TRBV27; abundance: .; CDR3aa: ASRSNTGELF
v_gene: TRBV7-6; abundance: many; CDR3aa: ASSLGPGQTEAF
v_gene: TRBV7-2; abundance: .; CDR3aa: ASSSQGDTEAF
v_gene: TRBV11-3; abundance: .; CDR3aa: ASSVAGGGSYNEQF
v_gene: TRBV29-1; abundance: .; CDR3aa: SAAFVAGRVGVPTDTQY
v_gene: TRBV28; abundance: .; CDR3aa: ASGMGVESYEQY
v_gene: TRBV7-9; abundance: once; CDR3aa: ASSLTGAEWNTIY
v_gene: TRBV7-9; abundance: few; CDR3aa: ASSLADRHNQPQH
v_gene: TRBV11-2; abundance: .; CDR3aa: ASSLSTNTEAF
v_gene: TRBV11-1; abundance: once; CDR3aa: ASSPKLAEETQY
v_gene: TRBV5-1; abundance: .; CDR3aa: ASSLAPGTNYGYT
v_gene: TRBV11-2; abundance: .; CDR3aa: ASSLDLGGVYGYT